Sequencing of this TCR beta chain was carried out in a study of T-cell memory formation after mild COVID-19. Findings of the study overall: Contracting CD4+ clones lay largely in CM and EM, with CD8+ ones residing in EMRA. Pre-infection memory showed some responding clones, and this suggested that cross-reactive memory joined. CD4/CD8 balance held among clones contracting day 15 to 85, and later expanders leaned CD4+.

Germline V gene data show CDR1 as SGHNT and CDR2 as YENEEA. CDR3 length equals 16 residues. Deletions cut 0 bases from V and 1 base from J, with 12 bases between. Each CDR3 protein is one row after TCRdb ran MiXCR on the 5' RACE reads. The sample contains hundreds of thousands of distinct CDR3 sequences, roughly 26% of which appear only once. Comment on this clonotype: Its cognate antigen is unknown.

This TCR came from an adult woman who had mild COVID-19 (a few samples of this study predate the infection). Cell type and time point are not known. The sample was PBMCs or a T cell subset sorted from them (not recorded which). This chain uses TRBV11-3 with TRBJ1-1, with D tentatively TRBD1 (5 bases). In DNA, the CDR3 is TGTGCCAGCAGCTTAGAAGAAGGGGTAGGGAACACTGAAGCTTTCTTT. Its translation is CASSLEEGVGNTEAFF.